This T cell receptor (beta chain) emerged from a study of shared clonotypes between healthy human individuals. About the study: CD4 naive and CD4 memory each took three plates per donor, while CD8 naive took two and CD8 memory one.

Positively selected for CCR7, the CD45RO-negative cells used as naive CD8 cells excluded terminally differentiated effector memory CD45RA+ cells. All participating donors were Caucasian adults from Nashville, Tennessee. CDR1 MNHEY and CDR2 SMNVEV come from the germline V gene (reference sequence). The V segment lost 5 bases and the J segment 5 bases; nucleotides outside the gene matches: 11. This CDR3 is built from 17 residues. The test was conducted at deep level. Once extracted for a subset, genomic DNA was divided evenly among several immunoSEQ plates. The protocol was immunoSEQ multiplex PCR, while the TCRdb copy is restricted to in-frame clones and leaves out a portion. The sample records 700,000 to 950,000 clones, about 96% being singletons.

The chain is built from TRBV27 and TRBJ2-3; 12 bases are a match to TRBD1. Input material: naive CD8+ T cells sorted from blood. The source of this sequence is a man aged 25-45 years in good health. The CDR3 coding sequence is TGTGCCAGCAGTCTCCTCGGGACAGGGGGCATGGGAGATACGCAGTATTTT. Translating gives CASSLLGTGGMGDTQYF.